This T cell receptor beta chain was retrieved from a study of control samples from healthy donors and cancer patients. Germline V gene data show CDR1 as KGHSH and CDR2 as LQKENI. This CDR3 has 15 amino acids. V lost 3 bases, J lost 6 bases, and 16 bases lay in between. Produced via immunoSEQ multiplex PCR; TCRdb's table is partial and in-frame only. The table lists approximately 51,000 clones, about 80% of them singletons. This chain links TRBV18 with TRBJ2-3; unclear D gene. The material sequenced was blood. The receptor was derived from a man aged 65 to 85 in good health. Here the CDR3 reads CASSPLQRNQDTQYF. The CDR3 DNA is TGTGCCAGCTCACCCCTACAGAGGAACCAGGATACGCAGTATTTT. Combining the CDR3 with reference TRBV18 and TRBJ2-3 gives the whole variable domain NAGVMQNPRHLVRRRGQEARLRCSPMKGHSHVYWYRQLPEEGLKFMVYLQKENIIDESGMPKERFSAEFPKEGPSILRIQQVVRGDSAAYFCASSPLQRNQDTQYFGPGTRLTVL.